The rows below give T cell receptor beta chains drawn from one sample of a study of blood T cell repertoires in COVID-19. Only in-frame clones appear in the TCRdb table, and some are missing; sequencing was by immunoSEQ multiplex PCR. The sample shows approximately 91,000 clones, about four fifths of them seen only once. Sequencing was carried out using peripheral blood. The receptors originated from a human donor in a cohort sampled during active COVID-19. The CDR3 runs from the conserved cysteine through the conserved F or W. D genes are given only for firm matches. The listing skips clone size in some rows; elsewhere it reads once, few, many or a size class.

d_gene	abundance	v_gene	j_gene	CDR3aa	CDR3nt
TRBD2	.	TRBV28	TRBJ2-3	CASMGREAGADTQYF	TGTGCCAGCATGGGGCGGGAGGCGGGGGCAGATACGCAGTATTTT
TRBD1	.	TRBV18	TRBJ2-7	CASSPSQGAVYEQYF	TGTGCCAGCTCACCTTCACAGGGGGCCGTATACGAGCAGTACTTC
TRBD1	.	TRBV6-5	TRBJ1-2	CASSYSGQGIGYGYTF	TGTGCCAGCAGTTACTCCGGACAGGGGATAGGGTATGGCTACACCTTC
.	.	TRBV28	TRBJ1-2	CASSLAGYGYTF	TGTGCCAGCAGTTTAGCGGGCTATGGCTACACCTTC
.	few	TRBV6-1	TRBJ1-5	CASSDVGGDQPQHF	TGTGCCAGCAGTGATGTCGGAGGGGATCAGCCCCAGCATTTT
.	.	TRBV29-1	TRBJ2-3	CSAGGRDTDTQYF	TGCAGCGCAGGGGGGAGGGACACAGATACGCAGTATTTT
.	.	TRBV10-3	TRBJ2-7	CAISESSAEKSEQYF	TGTGCCATCAGTGAGTCTTCCGCAGAAAAATCCGAGCAGTACTTC
TRBD1	.	TRBV29-1	TRBJ1-2	CSVEPTFGQGRIHTF	TGCAGCGTTGAACCAACTTTTGGACAGGGGAGGATCCACACCTTC
.	.	TRBV19	TRBJ2-6	CASIPGRGPGANVLTF	TGTGCCAGTATTCCCGGCAGGGGCCCTGGGGCCAACGTCCTGACTTTC
.	.	TRBV18	TRBJ2-7	CASSPPVSYEQYF	TGTGCCAGCTCACCCCCGGTCTCCTACGAGCAGTACTTC
.	.	TRBV19	TRBJ1-6	CASSLRDRMENSPLHF	TGTGCCAGTAGTCTCCGCGACAGGATGGAGAATTCACCCCTCCACTTT
TRBD1	.	TRBV7-2	TRBJ1-2	CASSLGRTGVYGYTF	TGTGCCAGCAGCTTAGGAAGGACAGGGGTCTATGGCTACACCTTC
TRBD2	.	TRBV5-6	TRBJ2-1	CASSFQGLAGVSNEQFF	TGTGCCAGCAGCTTCCAGGGACTAGCGGGAGTAAGCAATGAGCAGTTCTTC
.	.	TRBV9	TRBJ2-7	CASSVVGGREQYF	TGTGCCAGCAGCGTAGTTGGGGGCAGGGAGCAGTACTTC
TRBD1	once	TRBV2	TRBJ2-7	CASISGQGAIYEQYF	TGTGCCAGCATTTCGGGACAGGGGGCTATCTACGAGCAGTACTTC
.	.	TRBV15	TRBJ2-7	CATSVAGGHYEQYF	TGTGCCACCAGCGTTGCCGGAGGGCACTACGAGCAGTACTTC
.	.	TRBV7-2	TRBJ1-2	CASSEGQNYGYTF	TGTGCCAGCAGTGAAGGACAGAACTATGGCTACACCTTC
.	.	TRBV2	TRBJ1-1	CASRGRAWEEAFF	TGTGCCAGCAGAGGGAGGGCTTGGGAGGAAGCTTTCTTT
.	.	TRBV4-1	TRBJ2-7	CASSQGGGPTYEQYF	TGCGCCAGCAGCCAAGGCGGCGGGCCCACCTACGAGCAGTACTTC
TRBD2	.	TRBV18	TRBJ2-7	CASSLRREDEQYF	TGTGCCAGCTCCCTGAGGCGGGAGGACGAGCAGTACTTC
TRBD2	once	TRBV7-9	TRBJ2-7	CASSRTSGSYEQYF	TGTGCCAGCAGTCGGACTAGCGGGAGTTACGAGCAGTACTTC
TRBD2	.	TRBV4-1	TRBJ2-4	CASSQGLAGAAAKNIQYF	TGCGCCAGCAGCCAAGGACTAGCGGGAGCGGCGGCCAAAAACATTCAGTACTTC
TRBD1	few	TRBV29-1	TRBJ1-1	CSVSGQGVYEAFF	TGCAGCGTCTCGGGACAGGGGGTATATGAAGCTTTCTTT
TRBD2	few	TRBV7-2	TRBJ2-3	CASSLMGGRFGGETDTQYF	TGTGCCAGCAGCTTAATGGGAGGGCGATTTGGGGGAGAAACAGATACGCAGTATTTT
TRBD2	.	TRBV3-1/TRBV3-2	TRBJ2-1	CASSHQGLAGGNEQFF	TGTGCCAGCAGCCATCAGGGACTAGCGGGAGGCAATGAGCAGTTCTTC
TRBD1	.	TRBV10-3	TRBJ1-4	CAISEAGTGDEKLFF	TGTGCCATCAGTGAGGCTGGGACAGGGGATGAAAAACTGTTTTTT
TRBD1	.	TRBV7-9	TRBJ2-7	CASSFQTGSTYEQYF	TGTGCCAGCAGCTTCCAGACAGGGTCGACCTACGAGCAGTACTTC
.	.	TRBV11-2	TRBJ2-7	CASSLASGSYEQYF	TGTGCCAGCAGCTTAGCCTCAGGATCCTACGAGCAGTACTTC
TRBD1	.	TRBV6-6	TRBJ1-4	CASSRYGTGNEKLFF	TGTGCCAGCAGCCGCTATGGGACAGGGAATGAAAAACTGTTTTTT
.	.	TRBV19	TRBJ2-3	CASSMNRVKDTQYF	TGTGCCAGTAGTATGAACAGGGTGAAAGATACGCAGTATTTT
TRBD1	.	TRBV5-1	TRBJ2-7	CASSLTGTGVYEQYF	TGCGCCAGCAGCTTAACCGGGACAGGCGTCTACGAGCAGTACTTC
TRBD2	once	TRBV4-1	TRBJ2-6	CASSQDHTSGNYGANVLTF	TGCGCCAGCAGCCAAGATCATACTAGCGGGAATTATGGGGCCAACGTCCTGACTTTC
.	.	TRBV30	TRBJ1-3	CAWRGQRTAGNTIYF	TGTGCCTGGCGCGGACAAAGGACGGCTGGAAACACCATATATTTT
.	few	TRBV5-4	TRBJ1-6	CASSLARQLPSSYNSPLHF	TGTGCCAGCAGCTTGGCCCGACAGCTTCCGAGCTCCTATAATTCACCCCTCCACTTT
.	.	TRBV6-5	TRBJ1-2	CASYYDFYGYTF	TGTGCCAGCTACTATGACTTCTATGGCTACACCTTC
TRBD1	.	TRBV7-2	TRBJ1-5	CASSPASTGRNSNQPQHF	TGTGCCAGCAGCCCCGCTTCGACAGGGCGAAATAGCAATCAGCCCCAGCATTTT
.	.	TRBV18	TRBJ1-5	CASSPDSPGGNQPQHF	TGTGCCAGCTCACCAGACAGCCCAGGGGGCAATCAGCCCCAGCATTTT
.	.	TRBV11-3	TRBJ2-3	CASSQEGSTDTQYF	TGTGCCAGCAGCCAGGAAGGCAGCACAGATACGCAGTATTTT
TRBD2	.	TRBV28	TRBJ2-1	CASSRTSPIRQFF	TGTGCCAGCAGTCGGACTAGCCCCATTAGACAGTTCTTC
.	.	TRBV29-1	TRBJ2-2	CSVEILNTGELFF	TGCAGCGTTGAAATACTGAACACCGGGGAGCTGTTTTTT